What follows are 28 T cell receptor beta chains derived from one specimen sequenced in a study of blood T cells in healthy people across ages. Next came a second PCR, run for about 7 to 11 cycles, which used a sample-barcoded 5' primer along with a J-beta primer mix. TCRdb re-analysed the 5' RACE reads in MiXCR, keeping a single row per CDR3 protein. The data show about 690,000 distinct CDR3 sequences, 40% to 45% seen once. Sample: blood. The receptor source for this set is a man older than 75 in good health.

The CDR3 loop reads CASSQEGFENTEAFF. CDR3 nucleotide sequence: TGCGCCAGCAGTCAAGAGGGATTTGAGAACACTGAAGCTTTCTTT. This chain uses TRBV5-1 with TRBJ1-1, with D unclear. Per the germline V gene, CDR1 is SGHRS and CDR2 is YFSETQ. The V gene lost 5 bases and the J gene lost 1 base, with 15 bases spanning the gap. The CDR3 has 15 amino acids. Full variable domain (rest looked up from reference TRBV5-1 and TRBJ1-1): KAGVTQTPRYLIKTRGQQVTLSCSPISGHRSVSWYQQTPGQGLQFLFEYFSETQRNKGNFPGRFSGRQFSNSRSEMNVSTLELGDSALYLCASSQEGFENTEAFFGQGTRLTVV.

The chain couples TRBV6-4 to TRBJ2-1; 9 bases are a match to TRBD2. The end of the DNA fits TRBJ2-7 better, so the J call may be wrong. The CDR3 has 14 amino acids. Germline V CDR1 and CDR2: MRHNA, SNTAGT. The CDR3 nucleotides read TGTGCCAGCCCCTGGACTAGCGAGCGGTACGAGCAGTACTTC. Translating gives CASPWTSERYEQYF.

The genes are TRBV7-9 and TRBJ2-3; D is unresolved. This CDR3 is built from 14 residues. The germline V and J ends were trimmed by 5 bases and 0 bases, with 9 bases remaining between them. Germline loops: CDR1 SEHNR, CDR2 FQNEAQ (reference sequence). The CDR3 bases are TGTGCCAGCAGCAGGGCCGCTAGCACAGATACGCAGTATTTT. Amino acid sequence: CASSRAASTDTQYF.

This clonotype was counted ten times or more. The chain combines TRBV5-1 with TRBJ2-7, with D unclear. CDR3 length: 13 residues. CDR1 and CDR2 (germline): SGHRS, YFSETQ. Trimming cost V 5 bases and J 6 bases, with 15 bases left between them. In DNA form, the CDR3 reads TGCGCCAGCAGGTACATCCCTTCTGGCGAGCAGTACTTC. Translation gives CASRYIPSGEQYF.

The CDR3 loop is CASSFKRGVTDTQYF. In DNA form, the CDR3 reads TGTGCCAGCAGCTTCAAGCGGGGGGTCACAGATACGCAGTATTTT. The V call is TRBV6-6, the J call TRBJ2-3; 9 bases are shared with TRBD2. This CDR3 has 15 residues. The trim removed 6 bases at V and 2 bases at J, leaving 6 bases unmatched. Germline-derived CDR1 and CDR2 are MNHNY and SVGAGI (reference sequence).

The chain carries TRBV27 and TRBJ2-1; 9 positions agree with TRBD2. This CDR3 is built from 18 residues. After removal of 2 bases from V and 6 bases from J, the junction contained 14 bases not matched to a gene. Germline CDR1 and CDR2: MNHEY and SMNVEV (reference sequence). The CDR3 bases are TGTGCCAGCAGTTTAGGCCCCCCTTGGGCGGGAGGGTTCAATGAGCAGTTCTTC. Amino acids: CASSLGPPWAGGFNEQFF.

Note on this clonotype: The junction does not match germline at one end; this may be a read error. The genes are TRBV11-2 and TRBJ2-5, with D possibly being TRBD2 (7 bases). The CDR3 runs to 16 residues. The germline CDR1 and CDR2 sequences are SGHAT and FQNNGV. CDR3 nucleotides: TGTACCAGCAGCACCCGCTCGGGGGGCAGGGGAGAGACCCAGTACTTC. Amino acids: CTSSTRSGGRGETQYF.

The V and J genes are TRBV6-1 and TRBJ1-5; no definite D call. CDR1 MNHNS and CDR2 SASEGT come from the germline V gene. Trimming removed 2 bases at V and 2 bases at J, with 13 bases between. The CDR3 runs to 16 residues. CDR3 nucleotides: TGTGCCAGCAGTGAAACGGAGGGCTCAGGCAATCAGCCCCAGCATTTT. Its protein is CASSETEGSGNQPQHF.

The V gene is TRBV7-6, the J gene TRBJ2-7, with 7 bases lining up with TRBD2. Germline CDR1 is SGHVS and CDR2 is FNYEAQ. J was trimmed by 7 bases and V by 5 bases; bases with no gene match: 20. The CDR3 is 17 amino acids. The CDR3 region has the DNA TGTGCCAGCAGCACGGGCGCGGGGGAACACTCCTACAATGAGCAGTACTTC. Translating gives CASSTGAGEHSYNEQYF.

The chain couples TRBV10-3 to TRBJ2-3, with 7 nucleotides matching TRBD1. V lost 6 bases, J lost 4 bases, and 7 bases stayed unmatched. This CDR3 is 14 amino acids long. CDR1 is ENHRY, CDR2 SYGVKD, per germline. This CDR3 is CAIRPDRDPDTQYF. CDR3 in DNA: TGTGCCATCAGACCAGACAGGGACCCAGATACGCAGTATTTT.

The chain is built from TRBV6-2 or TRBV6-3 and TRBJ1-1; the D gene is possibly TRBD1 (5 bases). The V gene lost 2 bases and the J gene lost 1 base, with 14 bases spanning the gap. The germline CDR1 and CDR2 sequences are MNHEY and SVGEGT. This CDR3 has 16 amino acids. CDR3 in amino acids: CASSYTAGTANTEAFF. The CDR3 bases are TGTGCCAGCAGTTACACTGCCGGGACGGCGAACACTGAAGCTTTCTTT.

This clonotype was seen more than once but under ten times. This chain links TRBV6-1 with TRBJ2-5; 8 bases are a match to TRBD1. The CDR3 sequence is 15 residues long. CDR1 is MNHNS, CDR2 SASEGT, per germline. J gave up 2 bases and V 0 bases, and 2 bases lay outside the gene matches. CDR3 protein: CASSEATGGQETQYF. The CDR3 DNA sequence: TGTGCCAGCAGTGAAGCAACAGGGGGACAAGAGACCCAGTACTTC.

The CDR3 region is CASRTRLGVYGYTF. The CDR3 DNA reads TGTGCCAGCAGAACTCGATTGGGCGTCTATGGCTACACCTTC. The chain couples TRBV27 to TRBJ1-2, with unresolved D. This CDR3 contains 14 residues. V was clipped by 6 bases and J by 4 bases, with 15 bases between them. Germline V CDR1 and CDR2: MNHEY, SMNVEV (reference sequence).

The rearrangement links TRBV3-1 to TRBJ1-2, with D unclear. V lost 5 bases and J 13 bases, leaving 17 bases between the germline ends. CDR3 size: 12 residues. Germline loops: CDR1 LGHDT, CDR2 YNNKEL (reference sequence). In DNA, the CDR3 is TGTGCCAGCAGCAGGGCCCAGGCCTCCTCCACCTTC. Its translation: CASSRAQASSTF.

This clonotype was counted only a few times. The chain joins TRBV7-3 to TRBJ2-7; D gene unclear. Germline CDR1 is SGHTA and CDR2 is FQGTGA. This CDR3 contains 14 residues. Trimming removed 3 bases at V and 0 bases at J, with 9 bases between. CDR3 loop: CASSFSPSSYEQYF. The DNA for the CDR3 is TGTGCCAGCAGCTTTTCGCCCAGCTCCTACGAGCAGTACTTC.

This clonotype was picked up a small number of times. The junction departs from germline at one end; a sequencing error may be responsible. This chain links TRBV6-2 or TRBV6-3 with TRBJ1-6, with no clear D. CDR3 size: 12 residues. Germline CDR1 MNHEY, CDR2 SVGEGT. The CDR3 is CASSYSHSSLHF. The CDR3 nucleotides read TGTGCCAGCAGTTACTCCCATTCATCCCTCCACTTT.

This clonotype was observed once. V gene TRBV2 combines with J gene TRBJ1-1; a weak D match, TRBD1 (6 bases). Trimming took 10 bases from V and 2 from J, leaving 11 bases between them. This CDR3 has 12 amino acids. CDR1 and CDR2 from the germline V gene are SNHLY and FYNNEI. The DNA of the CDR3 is TGTGCCACGACACAGGGAAACACTGAAGCTTTCTTT. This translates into CATTQGNTEAFF.

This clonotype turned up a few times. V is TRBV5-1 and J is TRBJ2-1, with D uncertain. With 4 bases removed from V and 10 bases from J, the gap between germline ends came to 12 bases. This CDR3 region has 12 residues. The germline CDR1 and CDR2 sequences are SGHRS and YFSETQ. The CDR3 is CASSGDQREQFF. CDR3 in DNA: TGCGCCAGCAGCGGTGATCAGAGGGAGCAGTTCTTC.

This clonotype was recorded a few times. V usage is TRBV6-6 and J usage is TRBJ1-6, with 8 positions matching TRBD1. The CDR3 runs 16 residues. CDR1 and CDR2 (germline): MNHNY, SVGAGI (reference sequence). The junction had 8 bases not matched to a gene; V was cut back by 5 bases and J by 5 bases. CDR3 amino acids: CASSGGTGRNNSPLHF. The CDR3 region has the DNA TGTGCCAGCAGTGGGGGGACAGGAAGAAATAATTCACCCCTCCACTTT.

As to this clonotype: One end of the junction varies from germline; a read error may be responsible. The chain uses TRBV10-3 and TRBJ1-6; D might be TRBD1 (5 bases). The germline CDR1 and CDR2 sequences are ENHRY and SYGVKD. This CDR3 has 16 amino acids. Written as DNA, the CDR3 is TGTGCCATCAGTGAGTCAGAGAGCAGGGTGAATTCACCTCTCCACTTT. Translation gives CAISESESRVNSPLHF.

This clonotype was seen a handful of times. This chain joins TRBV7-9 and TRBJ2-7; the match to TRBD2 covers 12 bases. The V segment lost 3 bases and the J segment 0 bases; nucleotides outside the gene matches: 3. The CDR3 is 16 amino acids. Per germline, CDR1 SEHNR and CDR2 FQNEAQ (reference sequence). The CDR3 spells CASSLGTSGSSYEQYF. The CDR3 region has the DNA TGTGCCAGCAGCTTGGGGACTAGCGGGTCCTCCTACGAGCAGTACTTC.

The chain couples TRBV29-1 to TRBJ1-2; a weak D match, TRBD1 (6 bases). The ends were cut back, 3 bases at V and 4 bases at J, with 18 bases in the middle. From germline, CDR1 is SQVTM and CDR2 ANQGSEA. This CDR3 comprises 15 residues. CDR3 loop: CSVDMGARFIYGYTF. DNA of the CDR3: TGCAGCGTTGACATGGGGGCCAGGTTCATCTATGGCTACACCTTC.

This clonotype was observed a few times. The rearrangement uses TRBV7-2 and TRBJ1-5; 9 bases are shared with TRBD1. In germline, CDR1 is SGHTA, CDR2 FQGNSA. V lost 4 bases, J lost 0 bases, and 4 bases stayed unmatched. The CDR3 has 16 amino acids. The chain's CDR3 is CASSSGTGYSNQPQHF. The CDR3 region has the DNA TGTGCCAGCAGCTCCGGGACAGGGTATAGCAATCAGCCCCAGCATTTT.

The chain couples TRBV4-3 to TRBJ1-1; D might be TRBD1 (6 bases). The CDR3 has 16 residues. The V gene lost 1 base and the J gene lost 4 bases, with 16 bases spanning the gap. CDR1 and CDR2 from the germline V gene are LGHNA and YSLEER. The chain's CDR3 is CASSQVVGGLGTEAFF. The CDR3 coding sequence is TGCGCCAGCAGCCAAGTTGTCGGGGGGCTTGGCACTGAAGCTTTCTTT.

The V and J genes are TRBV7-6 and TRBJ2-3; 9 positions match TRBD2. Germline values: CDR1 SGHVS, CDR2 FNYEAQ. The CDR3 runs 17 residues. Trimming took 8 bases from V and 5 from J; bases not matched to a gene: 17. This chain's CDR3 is CASGPRLAGNGGDTQYF. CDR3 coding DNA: TGTGCCAGCGGCCCCCGGCTAGCGGGGAATGGAGGAGATACGCAGTATTTT.

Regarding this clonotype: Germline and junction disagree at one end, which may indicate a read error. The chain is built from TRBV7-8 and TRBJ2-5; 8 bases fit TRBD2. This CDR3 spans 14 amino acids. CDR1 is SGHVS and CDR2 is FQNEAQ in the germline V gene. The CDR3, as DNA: TGTGTCAGCAGCGTACCGGGACTAGTGGAGACCCAGTACTTC. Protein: CVSSVPGLVETQYF. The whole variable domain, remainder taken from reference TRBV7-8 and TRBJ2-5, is GAGVSQSPRYKVAKRGQDVALRCDPISGHVSLFWYQQALGQGPEFLTYFQNEAQLDKSGLPSDRFFAERPEGSVSTLKIQRTQQEDSAVYLCVSSVPGLVETQYFGPGTRLLVL.

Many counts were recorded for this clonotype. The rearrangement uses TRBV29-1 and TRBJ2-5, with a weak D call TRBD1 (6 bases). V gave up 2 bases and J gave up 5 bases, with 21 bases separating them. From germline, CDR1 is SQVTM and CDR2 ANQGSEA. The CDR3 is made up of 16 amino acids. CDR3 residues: CSVERLARTDYETQYF. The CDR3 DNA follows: TGCAGCGTTGAAAGGTTGGCCAGGACAGACTACGAGACCCAGTACTTC.

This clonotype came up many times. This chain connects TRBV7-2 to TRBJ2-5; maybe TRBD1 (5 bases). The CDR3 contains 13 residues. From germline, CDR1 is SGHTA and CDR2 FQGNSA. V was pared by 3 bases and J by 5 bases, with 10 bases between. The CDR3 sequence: CASSLGSGETQYF. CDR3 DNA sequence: TGTGCCAGCAGCTTGGGATCAGGGGAGACCCAGTACTTC.